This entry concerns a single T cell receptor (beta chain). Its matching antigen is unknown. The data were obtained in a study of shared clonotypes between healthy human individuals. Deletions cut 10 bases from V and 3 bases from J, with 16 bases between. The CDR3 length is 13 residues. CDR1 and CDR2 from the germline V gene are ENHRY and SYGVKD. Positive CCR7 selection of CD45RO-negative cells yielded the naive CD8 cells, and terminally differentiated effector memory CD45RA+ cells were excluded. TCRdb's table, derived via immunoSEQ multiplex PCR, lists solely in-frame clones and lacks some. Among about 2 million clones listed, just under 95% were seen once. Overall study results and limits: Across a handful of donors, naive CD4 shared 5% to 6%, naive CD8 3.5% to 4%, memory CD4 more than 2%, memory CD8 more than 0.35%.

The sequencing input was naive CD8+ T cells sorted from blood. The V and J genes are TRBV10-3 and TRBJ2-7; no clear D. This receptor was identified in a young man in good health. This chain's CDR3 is CATLGESYYEQYF. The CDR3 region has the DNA TGTGCCACCCTAGGAGAGAGCTACTACGAGCAGTACTTC.